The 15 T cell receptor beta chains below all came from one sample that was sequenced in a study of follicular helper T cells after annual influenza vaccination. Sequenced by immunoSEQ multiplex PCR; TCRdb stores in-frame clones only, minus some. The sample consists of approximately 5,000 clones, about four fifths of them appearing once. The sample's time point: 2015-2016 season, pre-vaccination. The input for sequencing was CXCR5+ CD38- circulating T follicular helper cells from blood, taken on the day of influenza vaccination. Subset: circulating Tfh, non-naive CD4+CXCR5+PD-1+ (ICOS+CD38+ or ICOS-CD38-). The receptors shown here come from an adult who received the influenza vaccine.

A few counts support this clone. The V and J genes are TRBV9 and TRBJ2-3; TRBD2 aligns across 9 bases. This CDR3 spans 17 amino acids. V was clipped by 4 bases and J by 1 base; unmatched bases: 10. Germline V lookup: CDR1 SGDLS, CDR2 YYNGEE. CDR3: CASSPRPVAGGTDTQYF. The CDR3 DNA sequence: TGTGCCAGCAGCCCCCGTCCGGTAGCGGGGGGCACAGATACGCAGTATTTT.

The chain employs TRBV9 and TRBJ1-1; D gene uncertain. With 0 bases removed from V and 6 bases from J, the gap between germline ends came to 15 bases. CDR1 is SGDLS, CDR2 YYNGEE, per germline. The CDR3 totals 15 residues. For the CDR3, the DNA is TGTGCCAGCAGCGTAGTTATCACTGGGGTGGCTGAAGCTTTCTTT. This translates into CASSVVITGVAEAFF.

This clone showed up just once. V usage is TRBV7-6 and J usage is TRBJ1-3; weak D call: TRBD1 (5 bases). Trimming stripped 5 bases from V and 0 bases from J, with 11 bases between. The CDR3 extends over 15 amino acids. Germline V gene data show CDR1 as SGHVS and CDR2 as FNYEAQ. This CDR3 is CASSPDDSSGNTIYF. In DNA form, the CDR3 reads TGTGCCAGCAGCCCCGACGACAGCTCTGGAAACACCATATATTTT.

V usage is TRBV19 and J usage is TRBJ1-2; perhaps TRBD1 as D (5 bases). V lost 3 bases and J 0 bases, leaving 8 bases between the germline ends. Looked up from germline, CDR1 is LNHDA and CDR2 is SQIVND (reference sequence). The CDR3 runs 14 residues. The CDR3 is CASSIRAPNYGYTF. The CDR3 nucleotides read TGTGCCAGTAGTATCAGGGCGCCTAACTATGGCTACACCTTC.

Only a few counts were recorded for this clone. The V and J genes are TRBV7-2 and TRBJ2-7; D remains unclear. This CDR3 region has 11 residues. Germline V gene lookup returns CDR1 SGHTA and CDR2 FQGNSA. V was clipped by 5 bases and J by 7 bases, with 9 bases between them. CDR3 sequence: CASSVRSEQYF. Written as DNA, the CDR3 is TGTGCCAGCAGCGTGCGATCTGAGCAGTACTTC.

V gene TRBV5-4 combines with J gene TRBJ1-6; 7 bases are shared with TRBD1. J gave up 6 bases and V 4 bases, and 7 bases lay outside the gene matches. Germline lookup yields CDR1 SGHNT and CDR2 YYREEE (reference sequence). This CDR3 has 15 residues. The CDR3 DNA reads TGTGCCAGCAGCCGTACAGGGGTTCTTAATTCACCCCTCCACTTT. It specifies CASSRTGVLNSPLHF. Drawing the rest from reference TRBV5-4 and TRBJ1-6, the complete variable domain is ETGVTQSPTHLIKTRGQQVTLRCSSQSGHNTVSWYQQALGQGPQFIFQYYREEENGRGNFPPRFSGLQFPNYSSELNVNALELDDSALYLCASSRTGVLNSPLHFGNGTRLTVT.

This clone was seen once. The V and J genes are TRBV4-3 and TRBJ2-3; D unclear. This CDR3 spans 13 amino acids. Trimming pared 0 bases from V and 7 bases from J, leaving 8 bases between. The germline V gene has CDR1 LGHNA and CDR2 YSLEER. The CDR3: CASSQEPGHTQYF. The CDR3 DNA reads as TGCGCCAGCAGCCAAGAACCAGGTCATACGCAGTATTTT.

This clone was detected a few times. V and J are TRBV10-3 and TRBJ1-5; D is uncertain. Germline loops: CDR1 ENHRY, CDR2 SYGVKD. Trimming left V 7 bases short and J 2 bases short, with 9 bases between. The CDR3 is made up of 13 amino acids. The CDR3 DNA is TGTGCCATCACAGAAGAGGGCAATCAGCCCCAGCATTTT. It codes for CAITEEGNQPQHF.

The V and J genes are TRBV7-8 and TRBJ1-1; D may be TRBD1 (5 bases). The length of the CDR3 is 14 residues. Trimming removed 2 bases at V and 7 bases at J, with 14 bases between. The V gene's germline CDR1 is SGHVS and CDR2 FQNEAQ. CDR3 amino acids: CASSLLGGVNEAFF. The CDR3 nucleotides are TGTGCCAGCAGCTTACTGGGAGGGGTGAATGAAGCTTTCTTT.

DNA of the CDR3: TGTGCCACCAGCAGCAGAGTGGCCTCTGTGCCCCAGCATTTT. This gives the protein CATSSRVASVPQHF. The V and J genes are TRBV15 and TRBJ1-5; D is uncertain. The V end lost 3 bases, the J end lost 9 bases, and 15 bases lay between the germline ends. The CDR3 sequence is 14 residues long. Per the germline V gene, CDR1 is LNHNV and CDR2 is YYDKDF (reference sequence).

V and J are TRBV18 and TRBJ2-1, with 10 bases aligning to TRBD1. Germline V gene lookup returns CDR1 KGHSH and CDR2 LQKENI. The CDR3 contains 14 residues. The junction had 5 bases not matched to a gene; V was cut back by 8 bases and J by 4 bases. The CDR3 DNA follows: TGTGCCAGCACCCCGGGACAGGGGTACAATGAGCAGTTCTTC. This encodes CASTPGQGYNEQFF.

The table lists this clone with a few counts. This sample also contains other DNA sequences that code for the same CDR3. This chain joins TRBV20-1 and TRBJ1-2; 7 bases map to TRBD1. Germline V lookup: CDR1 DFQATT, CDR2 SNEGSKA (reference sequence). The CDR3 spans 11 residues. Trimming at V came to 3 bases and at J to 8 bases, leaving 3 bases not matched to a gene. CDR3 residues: CSARAGGGYTF. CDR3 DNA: TGCAGTGCTAGGGCAGGGGGGGGCTACACCTTC.

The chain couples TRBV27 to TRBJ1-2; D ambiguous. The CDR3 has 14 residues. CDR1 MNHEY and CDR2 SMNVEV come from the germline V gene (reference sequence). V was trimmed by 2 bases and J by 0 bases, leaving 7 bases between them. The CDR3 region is CASSLAGANYGYTF. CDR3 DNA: TGTGCCAGCAGTTTAGCAGGAGCTAACTATGGCTACACCTTC.

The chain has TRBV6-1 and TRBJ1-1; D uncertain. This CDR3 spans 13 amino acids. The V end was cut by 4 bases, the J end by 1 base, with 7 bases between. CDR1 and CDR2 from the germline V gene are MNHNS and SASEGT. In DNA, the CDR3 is TGTGCCAGCAGTGCCACCTCGAACACTGAAGCTTTCTTT. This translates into CASSATSNTEAFF.

Written as DNA, the CDR3 is TGTGCCAGCTCGAAGGACAATTCTAACTATGGCTACACCTTC. This translates into CASSKDNSNYGYTF. V and J are TRBV18 and TRBJ1-2, with D perhaps TRBD1 (5 bases). The V gene's germline CDR1 is KGHSH and CDR2 LQKENI. V was pared by 6 bases and J by 0 bases, with 11 bases between. The CDR3 has 14 amino acids.